Listed below are T cell receptor beta chains from one sample, sequenced in a study of T-cell memory formation after mild COVID-19. TCRdb called the 5' RACE reads again in MiXCR, with one record for every CDR3 protein. The table lists about 280,000 distinct CDR3 sequences, 7% to 10% of them singletons. The source material was PBMCs or a T cell subset sorted from them (not recorded which). The receptor source for this set is a young man who had mild COVID-19 (a few samples of this study predate the infection). Cell type and time point are not known. Each CDR3 is given with its conserved first and last residue. The D gene is left open where the match is weak. Clone size, where shown, is once, few, many, or a class for clones that have expanded.

V gene	CDR3 length	J gene	D gene	clone size	CDR3 DNA	CDR3 protein
TRBV2	13	TRBJ1-5	.	.	TGTGCCAGCAATCGAGAGGGGAATCAGCCCCAGCATTTT	CASNREGNQPQHF
TRBV28	13	TRBJ2-2	.	.	TGTGCCAGCTTGAGAGGGAACACCGGGGAGCTGTTTTTT	CASLRGNTGELFF
TRBV7-2	15	TRBJ2-6	.	many	TGTGCCAGCAGCCCTCTAGTATCTGGGGCCAACGTCCTGACTTTC	CASSPLVSGANVLTF
TRBV11-1	13	TRBJ2-5	.	many	TGTGCCAGCAGCTCGGGACCGCAAGAGACCCAGTACTTC	CASSSGPQETQYF
TRBV20-1	15	TRBJ2-3	TRBD2	.	TGCAGTGCTAGAGAAAACGGGGGGAGCACAGATACGCAGTATTTT	CSARENGGSTDTQYF
TRBV15	17	TRBJ2-3	.	few	TGTGCCACCAGCAGAGACTTGGCGGGCACTAGCACAGATACGCAGTATTTT	CATSRDLAGTSTDTQYF
TRBV5-1	15	TRBJ2-2	.	few	TGCGCCAGCAGCGACTTAAGCGGGTCTGTCGGGGAGCTGTTTTTT	CASSDLSGSVGELFF
TRBV27	14	TRBJ2-3	.	few	TGTGCCAGCAGGCCGAGGGGCGCGGCAGATACGCAGTATTTT	CASRPRGAADTQYF
TRBV12-3/TRBV12-4	15	TRBJ1-1	.	few	TGTGCCAGCAGGATGGTGGCTAGGGGGTCCACTGAAGCTTTCTTT	CASRMVARGSTEAFF
TRBV12-3/TRBV12-4	14	TRBJ2-5	.	.	TGTGCCAGCAGAGATCAGGGGGGTCAAGAGACCCAGTACTTC	CASRDQGGQETQYF
TRBV12-5	13	TRBJ2-1	TRBD1	.	TGTGCTAGTGGTGAAGACAGGGTGAGTGAGCAGTTCTTC	CASGEDRVSEQFF
TRBV10-3	13	TRBJ1-4	TRBD1	few	TGTGCCATCAGTGGAACAGGGGGGGAAAAACTGTTTTTT	CAISGTGGEKLFF
TRBV5-6	12	TRBJ2-7	.	few	TGTGCCAGCAGCTTATTGGAGGGGGAGCAGTACTTC	CASSLLEGEQYF
TRBV29-1	14	TRBJ2-3	TRBD2	few	TGCAGCGTTCAACTAGCGGGGGGCTCAGATACGCAGTATTTT	CSVQLAGGSDTQYF
TRBV9	17	TRBJ2-3	TRBD2	.	TGTGCCAGCAGCGTAGGGACTAGCGGGAGTTCCACAGATACGCAGTATTTT	CASSVGTSGSSTDTQYF
TRBV7-2	14	TRBJ2-5	.	few	TGTGCCAGCAGCTTAGCGGAACTAGGAGGGACCCAGTACTTC	CASSLAELGGTQYF
TRBV6-2/TRBV6-3	12	TRBJ1-5	.	few	TGTGCCACCCGCCCGGGCAATCAGCCCCAGCATTTT	CATRPGNQPQHF
TRBV10-3	14	TRBJ2-6	.	few	TGTGCCATCAGGGACTCCTATGGGGCCAACGTCCTGACTTTC	CAIRDSYGANVLTF
TRBV7-2	18	TRBJ2-3	.	.	TGTGCCAGCAGCGACCTACTCGGTTGGGGCGGGGGCACAGATACGCAGTATTTT	CASSDLLGWGGGTDTQYF
TRBV27	16	TRBJ2-1	TRBD2	few	TGTGCCAGCAGTTGGTGGCTAGCGGGGGGATACAATGAGCAGTTCTTC	CASSWWLAGGYNEQFF
TRBV5-5	18	TRBJ2-2	TRBD2	few	TGTGCCAGCAGCCCCGGTGGTAGCGGGGGTCTCAGGACCGGGGAGCTGTTTTTT	CASSPGGSGGLRTGELFF
TRBV5-5	14	TRBJ2-1	.	.	TGTGCCAGCAGCCCGATGGGCGCCTACAATGAGCAGTTCTTC	CASSPMGAYNEQFF
TRBV5-1	15	TRBJ2-3	.	few	TGCGCCAGCAGCTTGACAGGGCACGGCACAGATACGCAGTATTTT	CASSLTGHGTDTQYF
TRBV24-1	13	TRBJ2-5	TRBD1	once	TGTGCCACCGGGACAGCAAACCACGAGACCCAGTACTTC	CATGTANHETQYF
TRBV12-3/TRBV12-4	11	TRBJ2-2	.	many	TGTGCCAGCTCTAACACCGGGGAGCTGTTTTTT	CASSNTGELFF
TRBV7-6	18	TRBJ2-1	.	few	TGTGCCAGCAGCTTAGTCTCGCCGGGCGGGGCTTTTTACAATGAGCAGTTCTTC	CASSLVSPGGAFYNEQFF
TRBV9	15	TRBJ1-3	.	few	TGTGCCAGCAGCGTAGTGGCGTCGCCTGGAAACACCATATATTTT	CASSVVASPGNTIYF
TRBV7-9	14	TRBJ2-1	.	.	TGTGCCAGCAGCTCAAGACAGGTTCTGGATGAGCAGTTCTTC	CASSSRQVLDEQFF
TRBV2	13	TRBJ2-5	.	.	TGTGCCAGCAGGAGTAGGGTTGGAGAGACCCAGTACTTC	CASRSRVGETQYF
TRBV12-3/TRBV12-4	13	TRBJ2-7	.	.	TGTGCCAGCAGGGGGGCAGGGAGGTACGAGCAGTACTTC	CASRGAGRYEQYF
TRBV5-1	15	TRBJ2-5	TRBD1	many	TGCGCCAGCAGGAGGACAGGGGGTATTCAAGAGACCCAGTACTTC	CASRRTGGIQETQYF
TRBV24-1	17	TRBJ2-1	.	.	TGTGCCACCTACCCCGTGACCCGGGGCCCCGCTGGAGATGAGCAGTTCTTC	CATYPVTRGPAGDEQFF
TRBV29-1	17	TRBJ1-1	TRBD1	few	TGCAGCGTTGAGGACGTCCGGGACAGGGCCGTGAACACTGAAGCTTTCTTT	CSVEDVRDRAVNTEAFF
TRBV7-2	13	TRBJ2-5	.	few	TGTGCCAGCAGCTTCTACCTTCAAGAGACCCAGTACTTC	CASSFYLQETQYF
TRBV20-1	13	TRBJ2-7	TRBD2	once	TGCAGTGCTAGCACTAGCGGATACTACGAGCAGTACTTC	CSASTSGYYEQYF
TRBV9	16	TRBJ2-2	.	.	TGTGCCAGCAGCGTAGGCCCGGGGCTGAACACCGGGGAGCTGTTTTTT	CASSVGPGLNTGELFF
TRBV11-2	16	TRBJ2-4	.	.	TGTGCCAGCAGCCCGGCGGCAGTAGAAGAGAAAAACATTCAGTACTTC	CASSPAAVEEKNIQYF
TRBV4-2	20	TRBJ2-2	.	.	TGTGCCAGCAGCCCCTCAAGGAGAGGGGTTATTCAAACGCACACCGGGGAGCTGTTTTTT	CASSPSRRGVIQTHTGELFF
TRBV5-5	14	TRBJ2-7	TRBD1	.	TGTGCCAGCAGCTTGATCGAGGGGGCGGACGAGCAGTACTTC	CASSLIEGADEQYF